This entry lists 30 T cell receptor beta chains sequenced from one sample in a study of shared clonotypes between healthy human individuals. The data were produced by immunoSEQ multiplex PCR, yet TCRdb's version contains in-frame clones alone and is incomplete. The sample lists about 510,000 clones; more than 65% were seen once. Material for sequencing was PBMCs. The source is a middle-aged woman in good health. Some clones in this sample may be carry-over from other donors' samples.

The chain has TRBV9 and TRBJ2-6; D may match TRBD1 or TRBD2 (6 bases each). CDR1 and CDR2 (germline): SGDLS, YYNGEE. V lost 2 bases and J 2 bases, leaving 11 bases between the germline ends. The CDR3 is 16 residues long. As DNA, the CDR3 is TGTGCCAGCAGCGTTCTTGGGGGGCCTGGGGCCAACGTCCTGACTTTC. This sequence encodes CASSVLGGPGANVLTF. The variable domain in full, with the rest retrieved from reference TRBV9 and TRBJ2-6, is DSGVTQTPKHLITATGQRVTLRCSPRSGDLSVYWYQQSLDQGLQFLIQYYNGEERAKGNILERFSAQQFPDLHSELNLSSLELGDSALYFCASSVLGGPGANVLTFGAGSRLTVL.

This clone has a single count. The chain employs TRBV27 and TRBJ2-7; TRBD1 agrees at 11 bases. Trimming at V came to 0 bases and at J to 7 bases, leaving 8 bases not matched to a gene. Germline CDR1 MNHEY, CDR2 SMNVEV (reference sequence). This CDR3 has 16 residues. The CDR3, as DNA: TGTGCCAGCAGTTTATCGACGGGACAGGGGGTGGGAGAGCAGTACTTC. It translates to CASSLSTGQGVGEQYF.

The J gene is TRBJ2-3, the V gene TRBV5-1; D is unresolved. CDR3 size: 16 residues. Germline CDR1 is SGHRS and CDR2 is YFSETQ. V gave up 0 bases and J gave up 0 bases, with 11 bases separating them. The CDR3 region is CASSLVQDPSTDTQYF. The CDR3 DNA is TGCGCCAGCAGCTTGGTACAAGATCCTAGCACAGATACGCAGTATTTT. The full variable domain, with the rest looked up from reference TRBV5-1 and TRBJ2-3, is KAGVTQTPRYLIKTRGQQVTLSCSPISGHRSVSWYQQTPGQGLQFLFEYFSETQRNKGNFPGRFSGRQFSNSRSEMNVSTLELGDSALYLCASSLVQDPSTDTQYFGPGTRLTVL.

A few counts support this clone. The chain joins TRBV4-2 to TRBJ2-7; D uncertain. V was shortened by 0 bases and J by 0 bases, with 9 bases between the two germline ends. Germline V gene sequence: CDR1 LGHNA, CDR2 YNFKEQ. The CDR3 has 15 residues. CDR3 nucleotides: TGTGCCAGCAGCCAAGATGAAGGCGGCTCCTACGAGCAGTACTTC. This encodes CASSQDEGGSYEQYF.

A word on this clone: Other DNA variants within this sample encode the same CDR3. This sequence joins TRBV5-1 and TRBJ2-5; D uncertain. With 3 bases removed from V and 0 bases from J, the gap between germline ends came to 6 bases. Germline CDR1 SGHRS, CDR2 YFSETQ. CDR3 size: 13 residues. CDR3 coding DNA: TGCGCCAGCAGCTCCGAGTACCAAGAGACCCAGTACTTC. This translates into CASSSEYQETQYF.

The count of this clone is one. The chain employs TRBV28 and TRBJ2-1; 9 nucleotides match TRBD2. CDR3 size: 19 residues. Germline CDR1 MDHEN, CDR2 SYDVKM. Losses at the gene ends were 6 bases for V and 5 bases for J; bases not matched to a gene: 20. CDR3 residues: CASSGGWGASGTNNNEQFF. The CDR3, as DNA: TGTGCCAGCAGCGGGGGATGGGGGGCTAGCGGGACGAATAACAATGAGCAGTTCTTC.

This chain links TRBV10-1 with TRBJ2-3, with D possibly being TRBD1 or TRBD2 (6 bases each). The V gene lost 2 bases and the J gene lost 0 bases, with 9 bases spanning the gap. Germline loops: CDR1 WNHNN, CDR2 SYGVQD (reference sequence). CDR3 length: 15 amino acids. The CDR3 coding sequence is TGCGCCAGCAGTGAGGCGGGACATAGCACAGATACGCAGTATTTT. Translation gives CASSEAGHSTDTQYF.

In DNA form, the CDR3 reads TGTGCCAGCTCCCGGACTAGCGGAGAGACAGATACGCAGTATTTT. It yields the protein CASSRTSGETDTQYF. The rearrangement joins TRBV6-4 to TRBJ2-3, with TRBD2 matching over 10 bases. Germline V gene data show CDR1 as MRHNA and CDR2 as SNTAGT. The J segment lost 3 bases and the V segment lost 8 bases, leaving 8 bases of the junction unmatched. The CDR3 spans 15 residues.

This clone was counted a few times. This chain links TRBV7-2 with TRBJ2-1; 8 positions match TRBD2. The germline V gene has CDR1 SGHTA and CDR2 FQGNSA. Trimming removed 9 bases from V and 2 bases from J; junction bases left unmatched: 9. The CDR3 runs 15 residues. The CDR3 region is CASHGRGSPYNEQFF. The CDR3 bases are TGTGCCAGTCACGGGAGGGGGTCGCCCTACAATGAGCAGTTCTTC.

Here the CDR3 reads CASSLAPLSYNEQFF. DNA for the CDR3: TGTGCCAGCAGCTTAGCCCCGCTCTCCTACAATGAGCAGTTCTTC. V usage is TRBV7-9 and J usage is TRBJ2-1; D gene unclear. This CDR3 is 15 amino acids long. The V gene lost 0 bases and the J gene lost 0 bases, with 6 bases spanning the gap. CDR1 is SEHNR, CDR2 FQNEAQ, per germline (reference sequence).

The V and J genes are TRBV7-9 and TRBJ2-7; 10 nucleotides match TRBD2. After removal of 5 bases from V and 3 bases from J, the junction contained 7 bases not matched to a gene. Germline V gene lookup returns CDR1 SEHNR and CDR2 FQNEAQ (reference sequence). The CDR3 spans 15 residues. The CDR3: CASSHSGRYLYEQYF. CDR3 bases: TGTGCCAGCAGCCATAGCGGGAGGTATCTCTACGAGCAGTACTTC.

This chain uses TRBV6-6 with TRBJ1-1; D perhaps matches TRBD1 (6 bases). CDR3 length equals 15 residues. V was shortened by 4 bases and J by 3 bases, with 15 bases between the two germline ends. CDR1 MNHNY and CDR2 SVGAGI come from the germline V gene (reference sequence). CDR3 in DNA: TGTGCCAGCAGTTCAGGGGCTGGAGTTCACACTGAAGCTTTCTTT. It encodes CASSSGAGVHTEAFF.

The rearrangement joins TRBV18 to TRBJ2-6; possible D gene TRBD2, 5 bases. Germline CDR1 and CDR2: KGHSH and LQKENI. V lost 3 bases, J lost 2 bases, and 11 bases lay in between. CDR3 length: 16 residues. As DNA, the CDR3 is TGTGCCAGCTCACCGGTCTGGGAGACTGGGGCCAACGTCCTGACTTTC. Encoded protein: CASSPVWETGANVLTF.

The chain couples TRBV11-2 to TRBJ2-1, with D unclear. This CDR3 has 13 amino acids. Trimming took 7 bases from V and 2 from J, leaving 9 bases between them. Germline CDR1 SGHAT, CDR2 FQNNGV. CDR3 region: CASTTPPYNEQFF. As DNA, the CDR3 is TGTGCCAGCACCACTCCTCCCTACAATGAGCAGTTCTTC.

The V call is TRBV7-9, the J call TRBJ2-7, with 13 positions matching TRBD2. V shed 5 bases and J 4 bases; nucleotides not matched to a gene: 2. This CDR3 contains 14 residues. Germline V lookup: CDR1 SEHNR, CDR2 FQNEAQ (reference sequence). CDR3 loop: CASSRTSGSYEQYF. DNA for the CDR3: TGTGCCAGCAGCCGGACTAGCGGGAGTTACGAGCAGTACTTC.

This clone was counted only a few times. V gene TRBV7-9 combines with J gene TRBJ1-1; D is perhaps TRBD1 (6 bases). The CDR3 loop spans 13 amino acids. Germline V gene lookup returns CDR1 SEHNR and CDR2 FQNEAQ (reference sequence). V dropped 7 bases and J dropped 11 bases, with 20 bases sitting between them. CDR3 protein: CASTASFGQLAFF. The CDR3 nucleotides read TGTGCCAGCACCGCATCATTCGGACAGTTGGCTTTCTTT.

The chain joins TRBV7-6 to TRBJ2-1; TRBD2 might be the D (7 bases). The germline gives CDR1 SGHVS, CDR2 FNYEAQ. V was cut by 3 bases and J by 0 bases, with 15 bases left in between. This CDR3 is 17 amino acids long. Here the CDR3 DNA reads TGTGCCAGCAGCTTTGGGGGGGCGGAAAGCTCCTACAATGAGCAGTTCTTC. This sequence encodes CASSFGGAESSYNEQFF. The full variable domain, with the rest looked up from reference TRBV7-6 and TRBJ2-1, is GAGVSQSPRYKVTKRGQDVALRCDPISGHVSLYWYRQALGQGPEFLTYFNYEAQQDKSGLPNDRFSAERPEGSISTLTIQRTEQRDSAMYRCASSFGGAESSYNEQFFGPGTRLTVL.

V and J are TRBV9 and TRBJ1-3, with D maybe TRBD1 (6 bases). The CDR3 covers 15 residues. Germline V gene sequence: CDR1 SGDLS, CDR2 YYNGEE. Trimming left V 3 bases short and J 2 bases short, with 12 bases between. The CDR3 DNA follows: TGTGCCAGCAGCGCCTCAGGGGTTGCTGGAAACACCATATATTTT. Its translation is CASSASGVAGNTIYF.

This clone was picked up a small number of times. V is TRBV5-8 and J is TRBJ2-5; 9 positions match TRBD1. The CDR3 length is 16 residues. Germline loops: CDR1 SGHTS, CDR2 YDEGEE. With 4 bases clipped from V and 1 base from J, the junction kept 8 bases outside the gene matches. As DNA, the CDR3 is TGTGCCAGCAGCAAAGGGACAGGGATAAGCCAAGAGACCCAGTACTTC. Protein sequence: CASSKGTGISQETQYF.

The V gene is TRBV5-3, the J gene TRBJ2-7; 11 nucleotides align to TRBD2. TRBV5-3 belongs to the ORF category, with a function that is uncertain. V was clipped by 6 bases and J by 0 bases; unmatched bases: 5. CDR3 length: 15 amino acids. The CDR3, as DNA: TGTGCCAGAACCTGTAGCGGGAGGGCCTCCTACGAGCAGTACTTC. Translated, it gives CARTCSGRASYEQYF.

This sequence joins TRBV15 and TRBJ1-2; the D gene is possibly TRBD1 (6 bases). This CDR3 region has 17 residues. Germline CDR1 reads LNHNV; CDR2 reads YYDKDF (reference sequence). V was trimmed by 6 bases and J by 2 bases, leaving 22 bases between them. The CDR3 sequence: CATSNQPPQGPNYGYTF. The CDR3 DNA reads TGTGCCACCAGTAACCAGCCCCCACAGGGACCAAACTATGGCTACACCTTC.

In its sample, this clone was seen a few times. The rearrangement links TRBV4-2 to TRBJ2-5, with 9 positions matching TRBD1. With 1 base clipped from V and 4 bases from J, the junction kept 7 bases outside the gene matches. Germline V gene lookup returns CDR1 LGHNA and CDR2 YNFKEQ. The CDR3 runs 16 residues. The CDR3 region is CASSQAMGTGRETQYF. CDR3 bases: TGTGCCAGCAGCCAAGCGATGGGGACAGGGAGAGAGACCCAGTACTTC.

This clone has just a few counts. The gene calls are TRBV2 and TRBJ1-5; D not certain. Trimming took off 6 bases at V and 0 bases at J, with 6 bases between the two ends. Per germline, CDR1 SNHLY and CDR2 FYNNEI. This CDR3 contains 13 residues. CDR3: CASSLNSNQPQHF. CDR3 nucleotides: TGTGCCAGCAGCCTCAATAGCAATCAGCCCCAGCATTTT.

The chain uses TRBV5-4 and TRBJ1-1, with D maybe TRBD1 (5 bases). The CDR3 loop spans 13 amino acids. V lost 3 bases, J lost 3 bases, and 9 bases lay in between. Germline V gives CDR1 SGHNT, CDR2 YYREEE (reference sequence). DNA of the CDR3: TGTGCCAGCAGCTCAGGGACCGACACTGAAGCTTTCTTT. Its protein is CASSSGTDTEAFF. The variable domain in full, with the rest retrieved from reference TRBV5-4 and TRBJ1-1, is ETGVTQSPTHLIKTRGQQVTLRCSSQSGHNTVSWYQQALGQGPQFIFQYYREEENGRGNFPPRFSGLQFPNYSSELNVNALELDDSALYLCASSSGTDTEAFFGQGTRLTVV.

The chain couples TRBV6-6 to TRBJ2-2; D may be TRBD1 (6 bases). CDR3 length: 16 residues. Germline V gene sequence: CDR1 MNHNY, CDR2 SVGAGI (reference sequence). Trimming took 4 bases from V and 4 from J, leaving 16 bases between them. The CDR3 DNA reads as TGTGCCAGCAGTTCCACCCCCAGGGGCTGCACCGGGGAGCTGTTTTTT. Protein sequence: CASSSTPRGCTGELFF.

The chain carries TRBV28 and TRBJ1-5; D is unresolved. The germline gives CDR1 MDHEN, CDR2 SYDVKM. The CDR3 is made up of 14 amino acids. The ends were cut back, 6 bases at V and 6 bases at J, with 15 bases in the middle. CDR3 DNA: TGTGCCAGCAGGGCGGTACGGTCGAGTCAGCCCCAGCATTTT. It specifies CASRAVRSSQPQHF.

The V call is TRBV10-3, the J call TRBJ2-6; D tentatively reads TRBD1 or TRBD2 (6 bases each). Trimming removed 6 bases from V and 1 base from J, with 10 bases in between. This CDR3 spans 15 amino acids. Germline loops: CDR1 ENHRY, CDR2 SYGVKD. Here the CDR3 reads CAIRRGGSGANVLTF. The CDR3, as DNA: TGTGCCATCAGACGAGGGGGGTCTGGGGCCAACGTCCTGACTTTC.

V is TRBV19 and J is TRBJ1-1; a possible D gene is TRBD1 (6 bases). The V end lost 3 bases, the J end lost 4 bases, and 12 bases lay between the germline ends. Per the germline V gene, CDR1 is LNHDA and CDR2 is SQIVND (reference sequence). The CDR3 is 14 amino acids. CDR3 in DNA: TGTGCCAGTAGTATCCCTGGACAGACCACTGAAGCTTTCTTT. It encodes CASSIPGQTTEAFF.

DNA for the CDR3: TGTGCCAGTAGTATAGGGGCCGGGACAGGGGGCTTGGAGACCCAGTACTTC. Translating gives CASSIGAGTGGLETQYF. This chain joins TRBV19 and TRBJ2-5; 12 bases align to TRBD1. Germline values: CDR1 LNHDA, CDR2 SQIVND (reference sequence). The CDR3 covers 17 residues. With V trimmed by 1 base and J by 5 bases, 8 bases remained unmatched. The full variable domain, completed using reference TRBV19 and TRBJ2-5, is DGGITQSPKYLFRKEGQNVTLSCEQNLNHDAMYWYRQDPGQGLRLIYYSQIVNDFQKGDIAEGYSVSREKKESFPLTVTSAQKNPTAFYLCASSIGAGTGGLETQYFGPGTRLLVL.

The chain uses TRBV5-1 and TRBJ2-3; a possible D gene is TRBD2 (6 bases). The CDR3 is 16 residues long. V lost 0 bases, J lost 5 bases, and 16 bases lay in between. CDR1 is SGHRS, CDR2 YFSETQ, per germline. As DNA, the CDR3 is TGCGCCAGCAGCTTGGCCGCGGCGGGGCTCGGAGATACGCAGTATTTT. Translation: CASSLAAAGLGDTQYF.